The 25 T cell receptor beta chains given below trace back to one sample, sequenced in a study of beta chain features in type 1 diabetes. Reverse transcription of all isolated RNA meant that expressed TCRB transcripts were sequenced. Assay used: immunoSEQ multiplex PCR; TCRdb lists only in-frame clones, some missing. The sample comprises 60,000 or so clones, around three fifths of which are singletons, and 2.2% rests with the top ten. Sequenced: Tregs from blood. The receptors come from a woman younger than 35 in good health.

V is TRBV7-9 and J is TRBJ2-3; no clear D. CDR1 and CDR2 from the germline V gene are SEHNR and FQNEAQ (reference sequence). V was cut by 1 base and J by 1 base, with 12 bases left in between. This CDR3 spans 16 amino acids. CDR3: CASSLGLTHGTDTQYF. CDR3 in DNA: TGTGCCAGCAGCTTAGGACTTACGCACGGCACAGATACGCAGTATTTT.

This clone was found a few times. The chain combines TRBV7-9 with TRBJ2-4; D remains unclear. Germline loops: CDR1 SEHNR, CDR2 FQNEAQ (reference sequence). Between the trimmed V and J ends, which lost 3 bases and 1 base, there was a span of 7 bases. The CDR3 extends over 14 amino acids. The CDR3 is CASSLSFAKNIQYF. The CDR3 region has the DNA TGTGCCAGCAGCTTGAGTTTTGCCAAAAACATTCAGTACTTC.

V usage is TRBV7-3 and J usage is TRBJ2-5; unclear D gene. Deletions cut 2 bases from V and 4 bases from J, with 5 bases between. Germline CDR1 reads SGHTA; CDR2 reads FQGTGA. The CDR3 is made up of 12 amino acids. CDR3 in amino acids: CASSLARETQYF. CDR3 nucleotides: TGTGCCAGCAGCTTAGCGCGAGAGACCCAGTACTTC. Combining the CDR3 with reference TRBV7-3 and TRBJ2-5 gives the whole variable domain GAGVSQTPSNKVTEKGKYVELRCDPISGHTALYWYRQSLGQGPEFLIYFQGTGAADDSGLPNDRFFAVRPEGSVSTLKIQRTERGDSAVYLCASSLARETQYFGPGTRLLVL.

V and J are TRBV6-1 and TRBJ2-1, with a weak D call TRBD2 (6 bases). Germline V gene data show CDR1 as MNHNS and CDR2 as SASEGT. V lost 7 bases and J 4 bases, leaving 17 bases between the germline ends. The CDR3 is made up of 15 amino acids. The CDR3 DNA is TGTGCCAGCACCAGAGGAGTCGGGACTTACAATGAGCAGTTCTTC. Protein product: CASTRGVGTYNEQFF.

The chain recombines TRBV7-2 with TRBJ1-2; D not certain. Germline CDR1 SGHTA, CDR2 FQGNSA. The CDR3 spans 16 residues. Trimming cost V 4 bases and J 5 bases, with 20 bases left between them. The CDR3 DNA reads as TGTGCCAGCAGCTCCGTTGGTCCTCCCATGGCTTATGGCTACACCTTC. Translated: CASSSVGPPMAYGYTF.

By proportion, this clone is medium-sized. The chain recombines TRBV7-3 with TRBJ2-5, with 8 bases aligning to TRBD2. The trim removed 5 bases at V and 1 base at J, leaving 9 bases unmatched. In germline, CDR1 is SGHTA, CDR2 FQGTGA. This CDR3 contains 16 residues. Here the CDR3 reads CASSRRGVPPQETQYF. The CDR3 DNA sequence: TGTGCCAGCAGCCGGCGGGGGGTCCCCCCCCAAGAGACCCAGTACTTC.

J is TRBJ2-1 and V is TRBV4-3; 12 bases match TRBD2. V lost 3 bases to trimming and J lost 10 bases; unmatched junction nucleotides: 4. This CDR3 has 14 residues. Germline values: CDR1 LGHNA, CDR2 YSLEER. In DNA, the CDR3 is TGCGCCAGCAGCCAGGCCGGGACTAGCGGGGAGCAGTTCTTC. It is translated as CASSQAGTSGEQFF.

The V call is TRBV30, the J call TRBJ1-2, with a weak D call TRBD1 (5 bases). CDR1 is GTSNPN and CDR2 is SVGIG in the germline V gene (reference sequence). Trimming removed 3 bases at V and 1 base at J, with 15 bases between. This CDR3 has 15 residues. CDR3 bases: TGTGCCTGGAGGTTGTCAGGGACTGTTAACTATGGCTACACCTTC. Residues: CAWRLSGTVNYGYTF.

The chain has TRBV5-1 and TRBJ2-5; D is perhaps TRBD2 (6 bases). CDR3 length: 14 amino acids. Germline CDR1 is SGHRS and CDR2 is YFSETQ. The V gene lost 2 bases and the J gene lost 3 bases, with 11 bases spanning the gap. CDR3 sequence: CASSFSGQKETQYF. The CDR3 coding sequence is TGCGCCAGCAGCTTTAGCGGACAAAAAGAGACCCAGTACTTC.

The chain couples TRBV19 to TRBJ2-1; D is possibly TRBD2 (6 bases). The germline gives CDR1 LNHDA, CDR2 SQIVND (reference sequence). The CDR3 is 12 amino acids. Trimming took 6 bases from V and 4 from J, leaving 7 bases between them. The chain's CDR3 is CASSGSYNEQFF. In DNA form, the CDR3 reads TGTGCCAGTAGCGGGAGTTACAATGAGCAGTTCTTC.

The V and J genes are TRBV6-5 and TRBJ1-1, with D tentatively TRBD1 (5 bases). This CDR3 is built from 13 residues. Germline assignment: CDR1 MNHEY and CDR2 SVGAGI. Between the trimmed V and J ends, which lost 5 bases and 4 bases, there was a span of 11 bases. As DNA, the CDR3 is TGTGCCAGCAGTCTCCAGGGTCGCACTGAAGCTTTCTTT. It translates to CASSLQGRTEAFF.

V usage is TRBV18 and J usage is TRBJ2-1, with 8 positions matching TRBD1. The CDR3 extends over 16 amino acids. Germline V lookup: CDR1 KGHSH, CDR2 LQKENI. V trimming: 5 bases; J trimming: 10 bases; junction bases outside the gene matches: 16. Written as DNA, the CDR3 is TGTGCCAGCTCATTTAGCCCCCCGACAGGGGTCGGAGAGCAGTTCTTC. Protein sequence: CASSFSPPTGVGEQFF.

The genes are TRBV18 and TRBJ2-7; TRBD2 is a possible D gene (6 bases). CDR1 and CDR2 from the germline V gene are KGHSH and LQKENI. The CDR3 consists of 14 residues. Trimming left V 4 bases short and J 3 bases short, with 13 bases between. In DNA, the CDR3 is TGTGCCAGCTCACTTGGTCGGGGGAACTACGAGCAGTACTTC. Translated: CASSLGRGNYEQYF.

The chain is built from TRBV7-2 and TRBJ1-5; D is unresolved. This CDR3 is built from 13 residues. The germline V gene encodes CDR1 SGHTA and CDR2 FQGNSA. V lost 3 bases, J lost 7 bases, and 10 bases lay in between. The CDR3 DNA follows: TGTGCCAGCAGCTTCGGCGGTGTCCAGCCCCAGCATTTT. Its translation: CASSFGGVQPQHF.

The CDR3 reads CASSRTGTGNTIYF. The DNA of the CDR3 is TGTGCCAGCAGTCGGACAGGGACTGGAAACACCATATATTTT. V and J are TRBV27 and TRBJ1-3; 8 bases match TRBD1. The CDR3 totals 14 residues. Germline V lookup: CDR1 MNHEY, CDR2 SMNVEV (reference sequence). Germline trimming cut 5 bases from V and 2 bases from J; bases unmatched to any gene: 2.

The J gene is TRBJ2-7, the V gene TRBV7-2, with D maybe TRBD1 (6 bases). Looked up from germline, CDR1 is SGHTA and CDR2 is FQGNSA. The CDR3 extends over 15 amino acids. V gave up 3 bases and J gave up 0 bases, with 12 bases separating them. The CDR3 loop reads CASSFYRESSYEQYF. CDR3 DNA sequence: TGTGCCAGCAGCTTCTACAGGGAGAGCTCCTACGAGCAGTACTTC.

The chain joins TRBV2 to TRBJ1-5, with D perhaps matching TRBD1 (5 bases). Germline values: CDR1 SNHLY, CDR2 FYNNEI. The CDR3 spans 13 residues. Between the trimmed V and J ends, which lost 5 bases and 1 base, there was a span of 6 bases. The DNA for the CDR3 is TGTGCCAGCAGTCAGGGAAGCAATCAGCCCCAGCATTTT. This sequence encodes CASSQGSNQPQHF.

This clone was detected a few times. The CDR3 sequence is CASSRRGGDQETQYF. The CDR3 bases are TGTGCCAGCAGCCGACGGGGGGGGGACCAAGAGACCCAGTACTTC. V and J are TRBV7-2 and TRBJ2-5; the match to TRBD2 covers 8 bases. The junction had 5 bases not matched to a gene; V was cut back by 5 bases and J by 0 bases. This CDR3 contains 15 residues. The germline V gene has CDR1 SGHTA and CDR2 FQGNSA. Complete variable domain (other parts from reference TRBV7-2 and TRBJ2-5): GAGVSQSPSNKVTEKGKDVELRCDPISGHTALYWYRQSLGQGLEFLIYFQGNSAPDKSGLPSDRFSAERTGGSVSTLTIQRTQQEDSAVYLCASSRRGGDQETQYFGPGTRLLVL.

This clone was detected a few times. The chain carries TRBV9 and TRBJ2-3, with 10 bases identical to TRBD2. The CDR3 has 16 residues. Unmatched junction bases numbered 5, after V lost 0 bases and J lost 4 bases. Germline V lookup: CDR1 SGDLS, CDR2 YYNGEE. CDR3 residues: CASSVGSGGAADTQYF. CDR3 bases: TGTGCCAGCAGCGTAGGAAGCGGGGGGGCCGCAGATACGCAGTATTTT.

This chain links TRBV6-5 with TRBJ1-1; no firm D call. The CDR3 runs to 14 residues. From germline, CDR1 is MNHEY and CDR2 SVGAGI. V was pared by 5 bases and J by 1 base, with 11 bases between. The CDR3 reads CASSTLRGNTEAFF. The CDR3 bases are TGTGCCAGCAGTACGCTTCGGGGGAACACTGAAGCTTTCTTT.

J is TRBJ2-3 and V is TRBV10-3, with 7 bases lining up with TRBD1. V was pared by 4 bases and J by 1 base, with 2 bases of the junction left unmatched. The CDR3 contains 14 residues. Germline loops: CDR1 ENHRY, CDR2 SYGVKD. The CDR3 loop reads CAISGGQRTDTQYF. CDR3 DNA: TGTGCCATCAGTGGGGGACAGCGCACAGATACGCAGTATTTT.

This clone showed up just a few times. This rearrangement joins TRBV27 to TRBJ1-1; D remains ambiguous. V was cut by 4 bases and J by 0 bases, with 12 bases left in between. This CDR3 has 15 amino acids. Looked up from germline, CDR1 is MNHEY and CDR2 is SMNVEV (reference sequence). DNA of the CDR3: TGTGCCAGCAGTTCGAGGAGTCACATGAACACTGAAGCTTTCTTT. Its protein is CASSSRSHMNTEAFF.

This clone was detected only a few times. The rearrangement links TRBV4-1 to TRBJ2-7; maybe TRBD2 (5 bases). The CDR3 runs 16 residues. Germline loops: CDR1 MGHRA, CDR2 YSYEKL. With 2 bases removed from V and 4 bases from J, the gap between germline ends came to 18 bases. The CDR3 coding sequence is TGCGCCAGCAGCCAACCCCCCCTGGGGAGCGTGTACGAGCAGTACTTC. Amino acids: CASSQPPLGSVYEQYF.

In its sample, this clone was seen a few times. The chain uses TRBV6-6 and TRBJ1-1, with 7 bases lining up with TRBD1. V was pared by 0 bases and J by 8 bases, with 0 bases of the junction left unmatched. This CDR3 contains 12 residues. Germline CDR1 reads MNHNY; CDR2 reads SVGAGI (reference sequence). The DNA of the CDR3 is TGTGCCAGCAGTTACTCGGACAGGGAAGCTTTCTTT. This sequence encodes CASSYSDREAFF.

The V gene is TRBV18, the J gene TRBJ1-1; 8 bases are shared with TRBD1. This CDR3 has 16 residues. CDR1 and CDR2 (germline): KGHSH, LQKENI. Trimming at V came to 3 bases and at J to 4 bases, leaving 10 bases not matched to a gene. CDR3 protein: CASSPFGQGRGTEAFF. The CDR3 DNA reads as TGTGCCAGCTCACCTTTCGGACAGGGTCGTGGCACTGAAGCTTTCTTT.